These 17 T cell receptor beta chains were all obtained from the same sample, sequenced in a study of shared clonotypes between healthy human individuals. Clones were read by immunoSEQ multiplex PCR, and TCRdb kept only the in-frame ones, dropping some. This sample has about 960,000 clones, with around three quarters found just once. The sequenced sample consisted of memory CD4+ T cells sorted from blood. The subset denotes: CD45RA-negative fraction. The receptors derive from a man younger than 35 in good health.

This clone was seen only a few times. The V and J genes are TRBV6-5 and TRBJ1-1; possibly TRBD1 for D (5 bases). The CDR3 contains 14 residues. Germline V gene lookup returns CDR1 MNHEY and CDR2 SVGAGI. V shed 7 bases and J shed 2 bases, with 14 bases lying between them. CDR3 nucleotide sequence: TGTGCCAGCATTCGGGACCTAAGTAACACTGAAGCTTTCTTT. Translating it yields CASIRDLSNTEAFF.

This sequence joins TRBV19 and TRBJ1-2; D unresolved. Trimming took 7 bases from V and 6 from J, leaving 15 bases between them. In germline, CDR1 is LNHDA, CDR2 SQIVND (reference sequence). The CDR3 extends over 13 amino acids. The CDR3 DNA reads TGTGCCAGTACCCCGCGGGGAAGACATGGCTACACCTTC. The encoded protein is CASTPRGRHGYTF.

A single count supports this clone. The same CDR3 is also encoded by other DNA sequences in this sample. The CDR3 sequence is CASSRQGRDTDTQYF. The CDR3 DNA sequence: TGTGCCAGCAGCCGACAGGGAAGGGACACAGATACGCAGTATTTT. V and J are TRBV7-2 and TRBJ2-3; TRBD1 aligns across 7 bases. The V gene end was trimmed by 5 bases and the J gene end by 2 bases; junction bases not matched to a gene: 7. The V gene's germline CDR1 is SGHTA and CDR2 FQGNSA. The CDR3 loop spans 15 amino acids.

This clone was detected once. V usage is TRBV5-6 and J usage is TRBJ2-2, with D unclear. The germline CDR1 and CDR2 sequences are SGHDT and YYEEEE. The V and J ends lost 0 bases and 3 bases respectively, with 12 bases between them. This CDR3 is 16 amino acids long. CDR3 sequence: CASSLGVSSDTGELFF. DNA of the CDR3: TGTGCCAGCAGCTTGGGTGTGTCAAGTGACACCGGGGAGCTGTTTTTT.

V gene TRBV6-5 combines with J gene TRBJ2-1, with 12 nucleotides matching TRBD2. This CDR3 contains 15 residues. CDR1 MNHEY and CDR2 SVGAGI come from the germline V gene. Unmatched junction bases numbered 3, after V lost 4 bases and J lost 5 bases. This CDR3 is CASSFLAGGHNEQFF. CDR3 DNA sequence: TGTGCCAGCAGTTTTCTAGCGGGAGGGCACAATGAGCAGTTCTTC.

This clone was seen a few times. The rearrangement joins TRBV6-5 to TRBJ1-6; possible D gene TRBD1, 5 bases. The CDR3 totals 15 residues. CDR1 and CDR2 (germline): MNHEY, SVGAGI. Trimming left V 5 bases short and J 10 bases short, with 18 bases between. DNA of the CDR3: TGTGCCAGCAGTACCGAGGGCAGGGCAAGCTCACCCCTCCACTTT. Translating gives CASSTEGRASSPLHF.

This chain links TRBV29-1 with TRBJ1-1; no reliable D call. Per the germline V gene, CDR1 is SQVTM and CDR2 is ANQGSEA. The CDR3 has 15 amino acids. V was cut by 4 bases and J by 0 bases, with 15 bases left in between. CDR3 sequence reads: CSVVPIQGLNTEAFF. In DNA, the CDR3 is TGCAGCGTTGTTCCAATCCAAGGGTTGAACACTGAAGCTTTCTTT.

This chain uses TRBV6-1 with TRBJ2-7; 10 positions agree with TRBD1. J gave up 6 bases and V 2 bases, and 7 bases lay outside the gene matches. The CDR3 is 15 amino acids. CDR1 MNHNS and CDR2 SASEGT come from the germline V gene. CDR3 coding DNA: TGTGCCAGCAGTGAACGGAGGGACAGGGGACCCGAGCAGTACTTC. Translation: CASSERRDRGPEQYF.

V gene TRBV6-8 combines with J gene TRBJ1-5; 9 bases agree with TRBD1. CDR3 length equals 16 residues. Germline trimming cut 2 bases from V and 3 bases from J; bases unmatched to any gene: 5. Germline V gene sequence: CDR1 MNHGY, CDR2 SAAAGT. CDR3 in DNA: TGTGCCAGCAGTTACGAGGGACAGGGAAACAATCAGCCCCAGCATTTT. Translating gives CASSYEGQGNNQPQHF.

The gene calls are TRBV5-6 and TRBJ2-5; D is uncertain. The germline gives CDR1 SGHDT, CDR2 YYEEEE. V lost 5 bases and J lost 3, with 11 bases in between. This CDR3 contains 13 residues. As DNA, the CDR3 is TGTGCCAGCAGAACGAACAAGGAAGAGACCCAGTACTTC. Protein: CASRTNKEETQYF.

The J gene is TRBJ1-4, the V gene TRBV14; the D is unclear. Trimming shortened V by 6 bases and J by 3 bases, and 14 bases separated the two germline ends. This CDR3 comprises 15 residues. Germline lookup yields CDR1 SGHDN and CDR2 FVKESK. The CDR3 loop is CASRFYRTANEKLFF. The CDR3 coding sequence is TGTGCCAGCAGGTTCTATAGGACGGCTAATGAAAAACTGTTTTTT.

The chain couples TRBV10-2 to TRBJ2-3, with no clear D. Germline V gives CDR1 WSHSY, CDR2 SAAADI. Trimming took off 8 bases at V and 2 bases at J, with 8 bases between the two ends. The CDR3 length is 12 residues. The CDR3 is CASGVSTDTQYF. The CDR3 DNA is TGCGCCAGCGGGGTGTCCACAGATACGCAGTATTTT.

J is TRBJ2-5 and V is TRBV5-6, with 8 nucleotides matching TRBD2. Trimming at V came to 4 bases and at J to 5 bases, leaving 7 bases not matched to a gene. CDR1 and CDR2 from the germline V gene are SGHDT and YYEEEE. CDR3 length: 14 amino acids. The CDR3 region is CASSRGTRVETQYF. CDR3 DNA: TGTGCCAGCAGCCGAGGGACTAGGGTGGAGACCCAGTACTTC.

To note about this clone: Other DNA sequences in the same sample also yield this CDR3. This rearrangement joins TRBV2 to TRBJ2-5, with a tentative D call TRBD2 (7 bases). CDR3 length: 13 amino acids. Germline values: CDR1 SNHLY, CDR2 FYNNEI. Trimming cost V 7 bases and J 8 bases, with 17 bases left between them. CDR3 nucleotide sequence: TGTGCCAGCAAAGACAGCCCGGGGGGCACCCAGTACTTC. Amino acid sequence: CASKDSPGGTQYF.

There are a few counts of this clone. This sample also contains other DNA sequences that code for the same CDR3. The V and J genes are TRBV5-1 and TRBJ1-2; TRBD1 matches at 8 bases. J lost 6 bases, V lost 0 bases, and 1 base had no gene match. CDR3 length: 13 residues. The germline CDR1 and CDR2 sequences are SGHRS and YFSETQ. CDR3 residues: CASSLGQGNGYTF. As DNA, the CDR3 is TGCGCCAGCAGCTTGGGACAGGGGAATGGCTACACCTTC. The variable domain in full, completed from reference TRBV5-1 and TRBJ1-2, reads KAGVTQTPRYLIKTRGQQVTLSCSPISGHRSVSWYQQTPGQGLQFLFEYFSETQRNKGNFPGRFSGRQFSNSRSEMNVSTLELGDSALYLCASSLGQGNGYTFGSGTRLTVV.

This chain links TRBV15 with TRBJ2-3; no reliable D call. Trimming cost V 1 base and J 2 bases, with 7 bases left between them. Germline CDR1 LNHNV, CDR2 YYDKDF (reference sequence). This CDR3 comprises 14 residues. CDR3 loop: CATSRAKNTDTQYF. CDR3 nucleotide sequence: TGTGCCACCAGCAGAGCCAAGAACACAGATACGCAGTATTTT.

The chain combines TRBV19 with TRBJ2-5, with 11 bases lining up with TRBD1. CDR3 length equals 16 residues. Germline CDR1 is LNHDA and CDR2 is SQIVND (reference sequence). V dropped 5 bases and J dropped 5; count of bases not matched to a gene: 10. Written as DNA, the CDR3 is TGTGCCAGTAGTCCTGGACAGGGGGCGCGATGGGAGACCCAGTACTTC. This sequence encodes CASSPGQGARWETQYF.